This is a list of T cell receptor beta chains from one sample in a study of cytomegalovirus exposure and HLA in healthy donors. This table comes from immunoSEQ multiplex PCR, and its TCRdb copy is limited to in-frame clones, with some not included. Of some 260,000 clones in the sample, approximately 84% were seen once. The sequencing sample was made of PBMCs. These receptors were obtained from a man younger than 35 in good health and CMV-seropositive. The CDR3 runs from the conserved cysteine through the conserved F or W. D genes are given only for firm matches. Expanded clones get a size class; other rows say once, few or many, or leave the size out.

d_gene | j_gene | len | abundance | v_gene | CDR3aa | CDR3nt
NA | TRBJ2-1 | 15 | NA | TRBV7-2 | CASSLEGLRSGVQFF | TGTGCCAGCAGCTTAGAGGGACTCAGGTCAGGCGTGCAGTTCTTC
NA | TRBJ1-1 | 15 | NA | TRBV11-1 | CASSRAGTREAEAFF | TGTGCCAGCAGCCGGGCAGGGACACGGGAAGCTGAAGCTTTCTTT
NA | TRBJ1-1 | 13 | NA | TRBV18 | CASSLYSYTEAFF | TGTGCCAGCTCACTTTATTCGTACACTGAAGCTTTCTTT
NA | TRBJ2-1 | 13 | NA | TRBV5-1 | CASSLDGYNEQFF | TGCGCCAGCAGCTTGGACGGCTACAATGAGCAGTTCTTC
TRBD2 | TRBJ2-7 | 13 | NA | TRBV6-5 | CASKAGGPGEQYF | TGTGCCAGCAAAGCGGGAGGGCCGGGGGAGCAGTACTTC
TRBD2 | TRBJ2-1 | 17 | NA | TRBV5-4 | CASSRRGSLLSYNEQFF | TGTGCCAGCAGTCGTCGCGGGAGTCTCCTTTCCTACAATGAGCAGTTCTTC
TRBD2 | TRBJ2-7 | 15 | once | TRBV5-4 | CASSGGTSGPYEQYF | TGTGCCAGCAGCGGAGGGACTAGCGGCCCCTACGAGCAGTACTTC
NA | TRBJ2-3 | 12 | once | TRBV6-1 | CASSGLADTQYF | TGTGCCAGCAGTGGGTTAGCAGATACGCAGTATTTT
NA | TRBJ2-7 | 15 | NA | TRBV7-2 | CASSLDWTADYEQYF | TGTGCCAGCAGTTTAGATTGGACAGCCGACTACGAGCAGTACTTC
NA | TRBJ2-7 | 15 | NA | TRBV21-1 | CASSPLTGNSYEQYF | TGTGCCAGCAGCCCCCTGACAGGGAACTCCTACGAGCAGTACTTC
NA | TRBJ2-7 | 14 | NA | TRBV11-2 | CASSPSSDGYEQYF | TGTGCCAGCAGCCCTAGCTCGGACGGCTACGAGCAGTACTTC
TRBD1 | TRBJ2-1 | 16 | NA | TRBV7-8 | CASSLRGGQGAHEQFF | TGTGCCAGCAGCCTAAGGGGAGGACAGGGGGCTCATGAGCAGTTCTTC
TRBD2 | TRBJ2-3 | 12 | NA | TRBV4-1 | CASSPPGGTQYF | TGCGCCAGCAGCCCACCGGGAGGAACGCAGTATTTT
NA | TRBJ2-1 | 15 | NA | TRBV5-6 | CASSRTEISYNEQFF | TGTGCCAGCAGCAGGACGGAGATCTCCTACAATGAGCAGTTCTTC
NA | TRBJ2-7 | 14 | NA | TRBV9 | CASSPPPGSGQQYF | TGTGCCAGCAGCCCCCCCCCTGGATCGGGACAGCAGTACTTC
TRBD2 | TRBJ2-7 | 13 | NA | TRBV18 | CASSPGTSLEQYF | TGTGCCAGCTCACCCGGGACTAGCCTCGAGCAGTACTTC
TRBD2 | TRBJ2-2 | 16 | NA | TRBV7-3 | CASSSMTSGRIGELFF | TGTGCCAGCAGCTCTATGACTAGCGGGAGAATCGGGGAGCTGTTTTTT
NA | TRBJ1-4 | 13 | NA | TRBV27 | CASRRGVTEKLFF | TGTGCCAGCAGGAGAGGGGTTACTGAAAAACTGTTTTTT
NA | TRBJ1-2 | 16 | once | TRBV6-5 | CASSSTINREISGYTF | TGTGCCAGCAGTTCCACCATAAACAGGGAGATAAGTGGCTACACCTTC
NA | TRBJ2-7 | 13 | NA | TRBV4-1 | CASSQGPGYEQYF | TGCGCCAGCAGCCAAGGCCCTGGCTACGAGCAGTACTTC
NA | TRBJ2-3 | 14 | NA | TRBV2 | CASSPQGGADTQYF | TGTGCCAGCAGTCCACAGGGCGGGGCAGATACGCAGTATTTT
NA | TRBJ1-1 | 14 | few | TRBV10-3 | CASQNRQADTEAFF | TGTGCCAGCCAAAACCGACAGGCCGACACTGAAGCTTTCTTT
NA | TRBJ1-2 | 13 | NA | TRBV5-1 | CASSLPGGYGYTF | TGCGCCAGCAGCTTGCCCGGGGGCTATGGCTACACCTTC
NA | TRBJ2-2 | 13 | many | TRBV9 | CASSVAYPGELFF | TGTGCCAGCAGCGTAGCCTACCCCGGGGAGCTGTTTTTT
TRBD2 | TRBJ2-1 | 14 | NA | TRBV29-1 | CSADGGFSYNEQFF | TGCAGCGCCGACGGGGGGTTCTCCTACAATGAGCAGTTCTTC
TRBD1 | TRBJ2-5 | 15 | NA | TRBV4-1 | CASSQRGQGQETQYF | TGCGCCAGCAGCCAAAGGGGACAGGGGCAAGAGACCCAGTACTTC
NA | TRBJ1-5 | 15 | few | TRBV10-3 | CAISAGAGDNQPQHF | TGTGCCATCAGCGCCGGGGCAGGGGACAATCAGCCCCAGCATTTT
NA | TRBJ1-2 | 14 | NA | TRBV5-1 | CASSFHGRDYGYTF | TGCGCCAGCAGCTTCCATGGACGGGACTATGGCTACACCTTC
NA | TRBJ2-4 | 16 | NA | TRBV11-2 | CASTPLSGTAKNIQYF | TGTGCCAGCACCCCCCTATCCGGGACAGCCAAAAACATTCAGTACTTC
NA | TRBJ2-7 | 13 | NA | TRBV11-2 | CASSLDRYYEQYF | TGTGCCAGCAGCTTAGACAGGTACTACGAGCAGTACTTC
NA | TRBJ1-4 | 13 | NA | TRBV30 | CAGLGDSTRKLFF | TGTGCCGGGTTGGGGGATTCGACACGAAAACTGTTTTTT
NA | TRBJ2-1 | 16 | NA | TRBV4-1 | CASSQLTRGALREQFF | TGCGCCAGCAGCCAACTAACAAGGGGGGCGCTTCGGGAGCAGTTCTTC
NA | TRBJ2-3 | 14 | NA | TRBV5-1 | CASSLPGYTDTQYF | TGCGCCAGCAGCTTGCCCGGATACACAGATACGCAGTATTTT
NA | TRBJ1-2 | 16 | NA | TRBV14 | CASSQVGRELANGYTF | TGTGCCAGCAGCCAAGTGGGGAGGGAATTGGCTAATGGCTACACCTTC
NA | TRBJ2-1 | 12 | NA | TRBV27 | CASGLYGSEQFF | TGTGCCAGCGGATTGTACGGGAGTGAGCAGTTCTTC
NA | TRBJ2-5 | 14 | once | TRBV27 | CASSPLGVQETQYF | TGTGCCAGCAGTCCCCTGGGGGTCCAAGAGACCCAGTACTTC
TRBD1 | TRBJ1-2 | 12 | NA | TRBV6-5 | CASRTGGFGYTF | TGTGCCAGCAGGACAGGGGGCTTTGGCTACACCTTC
TRBD1 | TRBJ1-1 | 15 | NA | TRBV2 | CASSRYRDRETEAFF | TGTGCCAGCAGCCGGTACCGGGACAGGGAGACTGAAGCTTTCTTT
NA | TRBJ1-2 | 12 | NA | TRBV19 | CASSHGQGGYTF | TGTGCCAGTAGCCATGGGCAGGGTGGCTACACCTTC
NA | TRBJ2-1 | 16 | NA | TRBV29-1 | CSVEEASASSYNEQFF | TGCAGCGTTGAAGAGGCTAGCGCCAGCTCCTACAATGAGCAGTTCTTC
TRBD2 | TRBJ2-5 | 15 | NA | TRBV5-1 | CASSVSGRAVGTQYF | TGCGCCAGCAGCGTGTCCGGGAGGGCCGTCGGGACCCAGTACTTC
NA | TRBJ2-7 | 14 | NA | TRBV27 | CASSPRDHSYEQYF | TGTGCCAGCAGTCCCCGGGATCATTCCTACGAGCAGTACTTC
TRBD2 | TRBJ2-3 | 19 | NA | TRBV28 | CASRRTSGRVVASTDTQYF | TGTGCCAGCAGACGGACTAGCGGGAGGGTAGTAGCTAGCACAGATACGCAGTATTTT
NA | TRBJ2-3 | 14 | NA | TRBV28 | CASSSQPTTDTQYF | TGTGCCAGCAGTTCCCAGCCGACTACAGATACGCAGTATTTT
NA | TRBJ2-1 | 12 | NA | TRBV5-6 | CASSPGGNEQFF | TGTGCCAGCAGCCCCGGAGGCAATGAGCAGTTCTTC
TRBD1 | TRBJ2-4 | 14 | NA | TRBV7-2 | CASSPRQGPGIQYF | TGTGCCAGCAGCCCACGACAGGGGCCGGGCATTCAGTACTTC
NA | TRBJ2-7 | 16 | NA | TRBV2 | CASSESRGITRGEQYF | TGTGCCAGCAGTGAGTCCAGGGGGATCACCCGGGGGGAGCAGTACTTC
NA | TRBJ2-2 | 16 | few | TRBV14 | CASSQVIDWDTGELFF | TGTGCCAGCAGCCAAGTTATTGACTGGGACACCGGGGAGCTGTTTTTT
NA | TRBJ2-7 | 13 | NA | TRBV6-1 | CASSEAYIHEQYF | TGTGCCAGCAGTGAGGCCTACATCCACGAGCAGTACTTC
NA | TRBJ2-7 | 15 | NA | TRBV7-2 | CASSLPQALYYEQYF | TGTGCCAGCAGCTTACCACAGGCCCTATACTACGAGCAGTACTTC
TRBD2 | TRBJ2-7 | 15 | NA | TRBV5-6 | CASSLARTSGYEQYF | TGTGCCAGCAGCTTGGCGAGGACTAGCGGCTACGAGCAGTACTTC
NA | TRBJ2-1 | 15 | NA | TRBV6-1 | CASSVRGSSYNEQFF | TGTGCCAGCAGTGTTCGCGGAAGCTCCTACAATGAGCAGTTCTTC
NA | TRBJ1-1 | 14 | NA | TRBV9 | CASSVTTGTTEAFF | TGTGCCAGCAGCGTAACAACAGGGACCACTGAAGCTTTCTTT
TRBD1 | TRBJ1-2 | 16 | NA | TRBV27 | CASSKPPGQGESGYTF | TGTGCCAGCAGTAAACCACCCGGACAGGGGGAGAGTGGCTACACCTTC
TRBD2 | TRBJ2-1 | 18 | NA | TRBV5-1 | CASSSGIGTSGSGDEQFF | TGCGCCAGCAGCTCCGGAATAGGGACTAGCGGGAGCGGGGATGAGCAGTTCTTC